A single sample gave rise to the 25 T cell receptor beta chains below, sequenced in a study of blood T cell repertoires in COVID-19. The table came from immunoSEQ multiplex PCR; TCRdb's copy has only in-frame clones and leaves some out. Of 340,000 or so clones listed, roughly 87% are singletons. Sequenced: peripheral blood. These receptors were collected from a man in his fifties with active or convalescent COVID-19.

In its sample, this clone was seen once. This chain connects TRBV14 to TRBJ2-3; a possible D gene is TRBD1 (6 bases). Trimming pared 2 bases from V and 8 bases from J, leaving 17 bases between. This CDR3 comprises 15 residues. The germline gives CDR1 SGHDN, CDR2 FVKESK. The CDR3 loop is CASSQLGTIGGTQYF. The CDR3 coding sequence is TGTGCCAGCAGCCAATTGGGGACAATAGGCGGTACGCAGTATTTT.

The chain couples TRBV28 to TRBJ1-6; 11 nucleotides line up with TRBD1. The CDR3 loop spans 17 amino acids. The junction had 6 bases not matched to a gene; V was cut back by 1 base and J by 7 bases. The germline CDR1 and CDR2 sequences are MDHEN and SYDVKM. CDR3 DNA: TGTGCCAGCAGTTTATATCGATGGGACAGGGGGAATTCACCCCTCCACTTT. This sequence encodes CASSLYRWDRGNSPLHF.

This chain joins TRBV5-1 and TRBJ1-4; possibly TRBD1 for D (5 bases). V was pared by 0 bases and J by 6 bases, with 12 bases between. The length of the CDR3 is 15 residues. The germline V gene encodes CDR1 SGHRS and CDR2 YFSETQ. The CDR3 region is CASSLGAQGDEKLFF. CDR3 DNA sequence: TGCGCCAGCAGCTTGGGGGCTCAGGGCGATGAAAAACTGTTTTTT.

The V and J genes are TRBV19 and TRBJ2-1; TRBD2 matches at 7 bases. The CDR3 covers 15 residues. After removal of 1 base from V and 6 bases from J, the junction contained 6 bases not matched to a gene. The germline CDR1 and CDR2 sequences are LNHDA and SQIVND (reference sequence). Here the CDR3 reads CASSIAGGSINEQFF. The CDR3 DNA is TGTGCCAGTAGTATAGCTGGCGGGAGTATCAATGAGCAGTTCTTC.

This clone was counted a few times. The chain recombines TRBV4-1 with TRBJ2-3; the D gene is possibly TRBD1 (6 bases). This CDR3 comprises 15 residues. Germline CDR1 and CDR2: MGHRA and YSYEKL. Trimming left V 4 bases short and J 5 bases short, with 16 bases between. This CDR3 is CASSLSGGGIDTQYF. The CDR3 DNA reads TGCGCCAGCAGCCTTTCGGGTGGGGGCATAGATACGCAGTATTTT.

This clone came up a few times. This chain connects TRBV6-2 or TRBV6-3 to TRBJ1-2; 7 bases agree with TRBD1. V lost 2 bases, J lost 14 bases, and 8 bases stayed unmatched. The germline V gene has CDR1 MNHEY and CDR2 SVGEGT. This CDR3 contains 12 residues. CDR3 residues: CASSYARQGQTF. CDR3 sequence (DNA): TGTGCCAGCAGTTACGCGAGACAGGGCCAAACCTTC.

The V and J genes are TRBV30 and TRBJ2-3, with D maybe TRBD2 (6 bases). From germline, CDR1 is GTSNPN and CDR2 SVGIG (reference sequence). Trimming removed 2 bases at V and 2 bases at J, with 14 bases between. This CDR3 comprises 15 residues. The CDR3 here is CAWSFGGGFTDTQYF. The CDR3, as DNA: TGTGCCTGGAGTTTCGGGGGTGGCTTCACAGATACGCAGTATTTT.

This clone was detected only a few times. CDR3 in amino acids: CASSLLALSIGSPLHF. The CDR3 DNA follows: TGTGCCAGCAGTTTATTAGCCCTTTCCATTGGTTCACCCCTCCACTTT. The V and J genes are TRBV27 and TRBJ1-6; D not resolved. Germline CDR1 is MNHEY and CDR2 is SMNVEV (reference sequence). The CDR3 spans 16 residues. The V gene lost 1 base and the J gene lost 9 bases, with 16 bases spanning the gap.

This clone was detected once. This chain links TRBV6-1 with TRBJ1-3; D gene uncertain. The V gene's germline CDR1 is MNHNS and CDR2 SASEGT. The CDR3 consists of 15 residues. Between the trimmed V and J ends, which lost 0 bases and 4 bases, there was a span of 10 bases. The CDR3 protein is CASSEAHLAGNTIYF. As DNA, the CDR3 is TGTGCCAGCAGTGAAGCGCACCTAGCGGGAAACACCATATATTTT.

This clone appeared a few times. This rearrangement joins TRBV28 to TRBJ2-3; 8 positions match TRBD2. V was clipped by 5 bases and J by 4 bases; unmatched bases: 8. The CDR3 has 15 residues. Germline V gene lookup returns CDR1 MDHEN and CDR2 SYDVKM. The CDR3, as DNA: TGTGCCAGCAGTCCGATAGCGGGATGGGCAGATACGCAGTATTTT. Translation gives CASSPIAGWADTQYF.

In DNA form, the CDR3 reads TGTGCCAGCAGTGACCCTACAGGGGGCACTGAAGCTTTCTTT. It specifies CASSDPTGGTEAFF. The chain joins TRBV6-4 to TRBJ1-1, with 8 bases matching TRBD1. CDR1 is MRHNA and CDR2 is SNTAGT in the germline V gene. V was clipped by 2 bases and J by 4 bases; unmatched bases: 3. The CDR3 sequence is 14 residues long.

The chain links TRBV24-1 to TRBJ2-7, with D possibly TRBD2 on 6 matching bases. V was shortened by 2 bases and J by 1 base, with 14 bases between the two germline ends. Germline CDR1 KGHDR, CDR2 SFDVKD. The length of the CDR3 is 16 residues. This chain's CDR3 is CATSDSRGSASYEQYF. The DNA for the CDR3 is TGTGCCACCAGTGATTCCCGGGGGAGCGCGTCCTACGAGCAGTACTTC.

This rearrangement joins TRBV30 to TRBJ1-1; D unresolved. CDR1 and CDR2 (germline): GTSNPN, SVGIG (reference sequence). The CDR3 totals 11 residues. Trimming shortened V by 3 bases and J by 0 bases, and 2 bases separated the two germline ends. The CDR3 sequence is CAWSLNTEAFF. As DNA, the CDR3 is TGTGCCTGGAGCTTGAACACTGAAGCTTTCTTT. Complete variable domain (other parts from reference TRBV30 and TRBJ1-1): SQTIHQWPATLVQPVGSPLSLECTVEGTSNPNLYWYRQAAGRGLQLLFYSVGIGQISSEVPQNLSASRPQDRQFILSSKKLLLSDSGFYLCAWSLNTEAFFGQGTRLTVV.

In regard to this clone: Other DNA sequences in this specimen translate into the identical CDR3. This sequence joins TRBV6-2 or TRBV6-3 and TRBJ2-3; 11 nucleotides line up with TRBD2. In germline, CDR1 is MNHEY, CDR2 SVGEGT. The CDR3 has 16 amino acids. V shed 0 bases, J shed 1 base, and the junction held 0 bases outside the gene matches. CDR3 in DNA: TGTGCCAGCAGTTACTCGACTAGCGGGGGCACAGATACGCAGTATTTT. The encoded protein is CASSYSTSGGTDTQYF.

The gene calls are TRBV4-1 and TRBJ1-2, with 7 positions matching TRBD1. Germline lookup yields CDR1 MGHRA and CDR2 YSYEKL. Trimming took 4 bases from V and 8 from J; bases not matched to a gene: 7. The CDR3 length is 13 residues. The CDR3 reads CASSLSGGEGYTF. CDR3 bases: TGCGCCAGCAGCCTTTCAGGGGGTGAGGGCTACACCTTC.

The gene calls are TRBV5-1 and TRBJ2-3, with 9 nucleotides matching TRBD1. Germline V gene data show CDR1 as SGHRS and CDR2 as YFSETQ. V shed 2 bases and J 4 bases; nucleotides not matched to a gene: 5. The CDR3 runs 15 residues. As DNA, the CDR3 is TGCGCCAGCAGCTTCCGAGGACAGGGGCCAGATACGCAGTATTTT. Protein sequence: CASSFRGQGPDTQYF.

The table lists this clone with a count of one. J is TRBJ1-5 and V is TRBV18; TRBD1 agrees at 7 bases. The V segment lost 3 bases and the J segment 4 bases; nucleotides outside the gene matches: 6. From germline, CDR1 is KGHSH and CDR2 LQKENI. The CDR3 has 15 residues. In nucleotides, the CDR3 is TGTGCCAGCTCACCGAGTGGGGACAGAAATCAGCCCCAGCATTTT. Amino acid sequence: CASSPSGDRNQPQHF.

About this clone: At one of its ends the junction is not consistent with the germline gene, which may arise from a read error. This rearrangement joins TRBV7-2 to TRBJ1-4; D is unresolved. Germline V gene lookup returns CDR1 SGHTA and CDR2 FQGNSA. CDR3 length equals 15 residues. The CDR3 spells CASSLAGEGNEKLFF. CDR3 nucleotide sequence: TGTGCCAGCAGTTTAGCCGGGGAGGGTAATGAAAAACTGTTTTTT.

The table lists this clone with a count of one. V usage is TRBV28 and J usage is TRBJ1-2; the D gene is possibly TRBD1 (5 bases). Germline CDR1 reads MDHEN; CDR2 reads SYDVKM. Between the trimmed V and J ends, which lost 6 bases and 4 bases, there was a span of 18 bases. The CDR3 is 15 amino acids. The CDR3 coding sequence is TGTGCCAGCAGCACACCAACCGCGGGGGTCTATGGCTACACCTTC. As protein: CASSTPTAGVYGYTF.

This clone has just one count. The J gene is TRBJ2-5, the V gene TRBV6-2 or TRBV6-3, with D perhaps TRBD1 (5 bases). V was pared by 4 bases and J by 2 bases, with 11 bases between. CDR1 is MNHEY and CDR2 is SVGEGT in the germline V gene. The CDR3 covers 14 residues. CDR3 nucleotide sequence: TGTGCCAGCAGTTTAGCAGGGAAACAAGAGACCCAGTACTTC. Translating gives CASSLAGKQETQYF.

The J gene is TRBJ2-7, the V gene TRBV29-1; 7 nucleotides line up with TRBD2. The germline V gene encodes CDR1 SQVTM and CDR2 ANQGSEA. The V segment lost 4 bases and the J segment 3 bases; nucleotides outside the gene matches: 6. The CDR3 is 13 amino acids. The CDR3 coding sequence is TGCAGCGTTGGGGGGTCGGGGGGCTACGAGCAGTACTTC. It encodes CSVGGSGGYEQYF.

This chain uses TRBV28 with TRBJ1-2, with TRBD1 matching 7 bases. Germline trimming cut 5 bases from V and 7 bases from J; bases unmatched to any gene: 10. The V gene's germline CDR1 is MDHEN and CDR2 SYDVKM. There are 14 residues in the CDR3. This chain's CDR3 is CASSPPDRVGGYTF. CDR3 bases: TGTGCCAGCAGTCCACCCGACAGGGTAGGTGGCTACACCTTC.

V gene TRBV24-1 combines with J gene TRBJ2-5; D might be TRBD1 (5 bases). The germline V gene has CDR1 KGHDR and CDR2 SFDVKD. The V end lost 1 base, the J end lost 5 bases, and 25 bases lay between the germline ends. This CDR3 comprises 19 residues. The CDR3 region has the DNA TGTGCCACCAGTGATTTCGGCTTTGGGCAGGGAACGGAAGGGGAGACCCAGTACTTC. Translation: CATSDFGFGQGTEGETQYF.

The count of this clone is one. The CDR3 protein is CASSLDKGNQPQHF. CDR3 bases: TGTGCCAGCAGCTTAGACAAAGGCAATCAGCCCCAGCATTTT. The chain links TRBV7-2 to TRBJ1-5; D is uncertain. Germline assignment: CDR1 SGHTA and CDR2 FQGNSA. With 1 base removed from V and 2 bases from J, the gap between germline ends came to 6 bases. The CDR3 consists of 14 residues.

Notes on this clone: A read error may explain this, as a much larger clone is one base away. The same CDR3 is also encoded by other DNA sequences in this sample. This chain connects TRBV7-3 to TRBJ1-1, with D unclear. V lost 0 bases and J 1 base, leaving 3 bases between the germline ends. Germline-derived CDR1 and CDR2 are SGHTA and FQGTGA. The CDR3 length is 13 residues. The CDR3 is CASSLTRNTEAFF. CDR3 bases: TGTGCCAGCAGCTTAACGAGGAACACTGAAGCTTTCTTT.